These 2 T cell receptor beta chains share one sample of origin, sequenced in a study of CD8+CD57+ T cells in acquired aplastic anemia. Genomic DNA served as template for TCR beta VDJ and CDR3 profiling. TCRdb reprocessed the reads with MiXCR, giving one entry per CDR3 protein. The sample gives roughly 170,000 distinct CDR3 sequences, about 50% of which show up once; approximately 13% is in the top ten. Those patients picked for sequencing had displayed CD8+CD57+ cell expansion on flow cytometry. The specimen was sorted CD4+, CD8+, or CD8+CD57+ T cells (not recorded which) from PBMCs. The receptors stem from a human donor with aplastic anemia.

About this clonotype: Mismatch with germline at one junction end may stem from a read error. The J gene is TRBJ2-2, the V gene TRBV7-9; either TRBD1 or TRBD2 may fit D (5 bases each). The CDR3 extends over 10 amino acids. Germline-derived CDR1 and CDR2 are SEHNR and FQNEAQ (reference sequence). In DNA, the CDR3 is TGTGCCAGCAGCTCCAGGGAGCTGATTTTT. It translates to CASSSRELIF.

V usage is TRBV11-1 and J usage is TRBJ2-3; tentatively, D is TRBD2 (6 bases). Per germline, CDR1 SGHAT and CDR2 FQDESV (reference sequence). The germline V and J ends were trimmed by 5 bases and 0 bases, with 27 bases remaining between them. The CDR3 runs to 20 residues. The CDR3 region has the DNA TGTGCCAGCAGCAGGCGCAGGGCGGCGGGGAGCCCTCCTAGCACAGATACGCAGTATTTT. Translated: CASSRRRAAGSPPSTDTQYF. Drawing the rest from reference TRBV11-1 and TRBJ2-3, the complete variable domain is EAEVAQSPRYKITEKSQAVAFWCDPISGHATLYWYRQILGQGPELLVQFQDESVVDDSQLPKDRFSAERLKGVDSTLKIQPAELGDSAMYLCASSRRRAAGSPPSTDTQYFGPGTRLTVL.